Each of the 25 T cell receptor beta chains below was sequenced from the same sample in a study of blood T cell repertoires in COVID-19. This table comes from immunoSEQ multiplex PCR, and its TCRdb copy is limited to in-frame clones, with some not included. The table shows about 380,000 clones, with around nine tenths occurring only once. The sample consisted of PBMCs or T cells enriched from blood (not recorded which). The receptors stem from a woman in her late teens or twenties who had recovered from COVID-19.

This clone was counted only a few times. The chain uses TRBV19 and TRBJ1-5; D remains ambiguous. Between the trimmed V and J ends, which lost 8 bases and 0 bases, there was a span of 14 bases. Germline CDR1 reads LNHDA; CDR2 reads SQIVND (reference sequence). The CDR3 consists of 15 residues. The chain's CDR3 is CASRAGPYSNQPQHF. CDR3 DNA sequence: TGTGCCAGTCGAGCCGGTCCTTATAGCAATCAGCCCCAGCATTTT.

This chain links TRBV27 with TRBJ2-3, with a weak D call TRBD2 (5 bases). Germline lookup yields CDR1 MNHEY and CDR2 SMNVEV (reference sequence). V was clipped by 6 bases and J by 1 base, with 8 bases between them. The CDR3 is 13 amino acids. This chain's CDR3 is CASRTRGTDTQYF. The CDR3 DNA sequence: TGTGCCAGCAGGACGCGGGGCACAGATACGCAGTATTTT.

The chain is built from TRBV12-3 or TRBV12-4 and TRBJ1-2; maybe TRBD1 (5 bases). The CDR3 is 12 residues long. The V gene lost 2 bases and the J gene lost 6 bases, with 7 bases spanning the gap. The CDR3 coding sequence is TGTGCCAGCAGTTTATCGGGGGATGGCTACACCTTC. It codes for CASSLSGDGYTF.

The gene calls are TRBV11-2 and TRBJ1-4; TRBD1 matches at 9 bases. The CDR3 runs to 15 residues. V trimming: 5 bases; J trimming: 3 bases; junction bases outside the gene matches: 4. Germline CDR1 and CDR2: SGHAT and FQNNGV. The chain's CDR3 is CASSTQGAANEKLFF. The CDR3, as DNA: TGTGCCAGCAGCACACAGGGGGCGGCTAATGAAAAACTGTTTTTT. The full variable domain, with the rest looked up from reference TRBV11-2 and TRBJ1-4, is EAGVAQSPRYKIIEKRQSVAFWCNPISGHATLYWYQQILGQGPKLLIQFQNNGVVDDSQLPKDRFSAERLKGVDSTLKIQPAKLEDSAVYLCASSTQGAANEKLFFGSGTQLSVL.

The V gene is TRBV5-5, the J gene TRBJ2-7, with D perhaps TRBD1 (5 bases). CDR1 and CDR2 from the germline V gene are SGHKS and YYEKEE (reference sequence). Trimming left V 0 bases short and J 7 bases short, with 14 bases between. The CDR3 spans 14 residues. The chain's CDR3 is CASSLETAVGEQYF. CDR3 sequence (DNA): TGTGCCAGCAGCTTGGAGACAGCTGTAGGGGAGCAGTACTTC.

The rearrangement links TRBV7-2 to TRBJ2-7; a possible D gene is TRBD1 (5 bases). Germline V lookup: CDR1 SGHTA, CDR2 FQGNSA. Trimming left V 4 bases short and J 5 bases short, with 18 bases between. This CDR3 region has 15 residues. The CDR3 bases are TGTGCCAGCAGCTATCTGCAGGGTTCCGTCGACGAGCAGTACTTC. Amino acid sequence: CASSYLQGSVDEQYF.

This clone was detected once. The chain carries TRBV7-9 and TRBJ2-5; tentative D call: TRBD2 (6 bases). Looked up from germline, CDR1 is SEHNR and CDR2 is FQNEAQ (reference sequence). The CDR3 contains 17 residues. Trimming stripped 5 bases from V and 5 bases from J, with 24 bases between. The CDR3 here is CASSNGGLAIDTETQYF. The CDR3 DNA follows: TGTGCCAGCAGCAACGGAGGGCTAGCGATAGATACGGAGACCCAGTACTTC.

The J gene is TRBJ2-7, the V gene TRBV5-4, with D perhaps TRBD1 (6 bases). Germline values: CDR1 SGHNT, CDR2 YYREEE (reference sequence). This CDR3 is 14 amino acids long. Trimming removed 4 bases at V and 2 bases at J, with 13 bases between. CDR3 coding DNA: TGTGCCAGCAGCCCGGTGGACAGTGCCTACGAGCAGTACTTC. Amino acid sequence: CASSPVDSAYEQYF.

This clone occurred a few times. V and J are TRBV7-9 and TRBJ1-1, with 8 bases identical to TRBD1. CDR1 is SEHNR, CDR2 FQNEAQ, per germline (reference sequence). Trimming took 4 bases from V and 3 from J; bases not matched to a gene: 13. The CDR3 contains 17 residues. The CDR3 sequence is CASSSFPDRAGDTEAFF. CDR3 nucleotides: TGTGCCAGCAGCTCATTCCCGGACAGGGCTGGTGACACTGAAGCTTTCTTT.

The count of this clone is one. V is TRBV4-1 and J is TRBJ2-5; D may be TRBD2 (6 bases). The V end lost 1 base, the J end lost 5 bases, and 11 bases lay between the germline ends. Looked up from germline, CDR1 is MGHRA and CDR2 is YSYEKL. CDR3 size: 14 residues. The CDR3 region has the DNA TGCGCCAGCAGCCAAGGCGGGATAAAGGAGACCCAGTACTTC. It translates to CASSQGGIKETQYF.

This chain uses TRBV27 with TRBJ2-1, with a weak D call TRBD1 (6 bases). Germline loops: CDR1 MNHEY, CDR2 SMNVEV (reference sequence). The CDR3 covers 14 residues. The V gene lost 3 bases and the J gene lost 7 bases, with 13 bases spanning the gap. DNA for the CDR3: TGTGCCAGCAGTTTGAGACAGGTTCCGAATGAGCAGTTCTTC. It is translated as CASSLRQVPNEQFF.

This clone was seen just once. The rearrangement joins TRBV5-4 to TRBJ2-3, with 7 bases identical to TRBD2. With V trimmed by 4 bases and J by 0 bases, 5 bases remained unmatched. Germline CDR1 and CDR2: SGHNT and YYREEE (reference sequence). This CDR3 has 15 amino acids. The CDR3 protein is CASSRSGVSTDTQYF. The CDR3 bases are TGTGCCAGCAGCCGGAGCGGGGTCAGCACAGATACGCAGTATTTT. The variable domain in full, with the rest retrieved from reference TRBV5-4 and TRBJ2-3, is ETGVTQSPTHLIKTRGQQVTLRCSSQSGHNTVSWYQQALGQGPQFIFQYYREEENGRGNFPPRFSGLQFPNYSSELNVNALELDDSALYLCASSRSGVSTDTQYFGPGTRLTVL.

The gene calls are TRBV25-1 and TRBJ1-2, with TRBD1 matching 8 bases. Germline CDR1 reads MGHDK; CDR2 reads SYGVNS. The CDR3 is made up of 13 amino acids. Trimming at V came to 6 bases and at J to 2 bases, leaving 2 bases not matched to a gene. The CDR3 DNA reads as TGTGCCAGCAGAGACAGGGGAAACTATGGCTACACCTTC. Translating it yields CASRDRGNYGYTF.

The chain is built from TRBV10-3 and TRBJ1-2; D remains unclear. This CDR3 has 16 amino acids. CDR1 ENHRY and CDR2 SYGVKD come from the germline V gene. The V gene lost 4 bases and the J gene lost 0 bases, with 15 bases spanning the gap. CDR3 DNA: TGTGCCATCAGTGGAGCCTCCACTATGACTAACTATGGCTACACCTTC. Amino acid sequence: CAISGASTMTNYGYTF.

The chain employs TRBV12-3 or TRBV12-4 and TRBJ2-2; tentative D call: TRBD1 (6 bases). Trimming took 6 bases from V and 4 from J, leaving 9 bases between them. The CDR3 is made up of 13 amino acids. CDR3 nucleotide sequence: TGTGCCAGCAGGATAGGGGGCACCGGGGAGCTGTTTTTT. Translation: CASRIGGTGELFF.

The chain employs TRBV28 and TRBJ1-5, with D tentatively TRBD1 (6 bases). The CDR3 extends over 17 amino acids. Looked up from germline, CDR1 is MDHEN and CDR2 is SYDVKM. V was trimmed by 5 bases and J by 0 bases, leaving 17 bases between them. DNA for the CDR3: TGTGCCAGCAGTCTCCAAGGTAGGACAGTTAGCAATCAGCCCCAGCATTTT. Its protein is CASSLQGRTVSNQPQHF.

CDR3 loop: CAISGLAGAANTGELFF. The CDR3 DNA reads as TGTGCCATCAGTGGGCTAGCGGGGGCTGCGAACACCGGGGAGCTGTTTTTT. The rearrangement joins TRBV10-3 to TRBJ2-2; 10 bases are shared with TRBD2. The CDR3 extends over 17 amino acids. V shed 4 bases, J shed 0 bases, and the junction held 5 bases outside the gene matches. From germline, CDR1 is ENHRY and CDR2 SYGVKD.

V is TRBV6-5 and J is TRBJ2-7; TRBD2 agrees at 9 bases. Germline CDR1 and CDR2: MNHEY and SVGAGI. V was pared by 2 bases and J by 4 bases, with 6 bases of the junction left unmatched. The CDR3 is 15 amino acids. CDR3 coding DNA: TGTGCCAGCAGTTACGCCTTAGCGGGGGATTACGAGCAGTACTTC. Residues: CASSYALAGDYEQYF.

This CDR3 reads CSVQGAFTEAFF. DNA of the CDR3: TGCAGCGTACAGGGGGCTTTCACTGAAGCTTTCTTT. This chain connects TRBV29-1 to TRBJ1-1; 9 nucleotides align to TRBD1. The CDR3 totals 12 residues. Germline CDR1 is SQVTM and CDR2 is ANQGSEA. Germline trimming cut 6 bases from V and 4 bases from J; bases unmatched to any gene: 3.

CDR3 in amino acids: CASSQDPRSYEQYF. CDR3 sequence (DNA): TGCGCCAGCAGCCAAGATCCTCGGTCCTACGAGCAGTACTTC. The V gene is TRBV4-1, the J gene TRBJ2-7, with D unclear. The CDR3 consists of 14 residues. Trimming cost V 0 bases and J 1 base, with 7 bases left between them. The V gene's germline CDR1 is MGHRA and CDR2 YSYEKL.

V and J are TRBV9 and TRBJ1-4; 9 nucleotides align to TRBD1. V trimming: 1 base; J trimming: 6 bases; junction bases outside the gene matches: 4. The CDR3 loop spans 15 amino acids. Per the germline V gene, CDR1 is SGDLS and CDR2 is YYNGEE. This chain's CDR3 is CASSVRGQGDEKLFF. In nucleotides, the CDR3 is TGTGCCAGCAGCGTAAGGGGACAGGGAGATGAAAAACTGTTTTTT.

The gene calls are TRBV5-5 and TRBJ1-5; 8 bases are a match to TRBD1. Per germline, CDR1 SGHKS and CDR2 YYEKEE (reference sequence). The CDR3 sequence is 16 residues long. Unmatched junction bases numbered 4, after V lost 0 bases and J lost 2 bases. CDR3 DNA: TGTGCCAGCAGCTTGGCCTCAGGGGGCGGCAATCAGCCCCAGCATTTT. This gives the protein CASSLASGGGNQPQHF.

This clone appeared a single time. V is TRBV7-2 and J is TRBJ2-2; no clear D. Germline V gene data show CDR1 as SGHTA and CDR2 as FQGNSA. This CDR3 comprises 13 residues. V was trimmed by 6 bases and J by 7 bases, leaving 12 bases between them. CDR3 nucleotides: TGTGCCAGCAGGAGTATGCCGGGCGGGGAGCTGTTTTTT. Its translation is CASRSMPGGELFF. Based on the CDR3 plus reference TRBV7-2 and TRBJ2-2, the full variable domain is GAGVSQSPSNKVTEKGKDVELRCDPISGHTALYWYRQSLGQGLEFLIYFQGNSAPDKSGLPSDRFSAERTGGSVSTLTIQRTQQEDSAVYLCASRSMPGGELFFGEGSRLTVL.

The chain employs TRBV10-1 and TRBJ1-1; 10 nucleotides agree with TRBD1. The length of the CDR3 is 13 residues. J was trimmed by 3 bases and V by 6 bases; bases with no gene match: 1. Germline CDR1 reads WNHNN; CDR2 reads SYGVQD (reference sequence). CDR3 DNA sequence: TGCGCCAGCAGAGGACAGGGGGACACTGAAGCTTTCTTT. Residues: CASRGQGDTEAFF.

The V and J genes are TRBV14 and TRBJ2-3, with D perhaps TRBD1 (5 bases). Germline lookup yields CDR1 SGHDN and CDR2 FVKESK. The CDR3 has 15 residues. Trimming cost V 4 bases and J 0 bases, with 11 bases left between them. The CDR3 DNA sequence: TGTGCCAGCAGCCCCAGGGTAGGCAGCACAGATACGCAGTATTTT. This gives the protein CASSPRVGSTDTQYF.